These 26 T cell receptor beta chains came from one sample sequenced in a study of blood T cell repertoires in COVID-19 (TCRdb year 2020). Libraries were constructed by the immunoSEQ multiplex PCR assay. TCRdb holds this immuneACCESS table with in-frame rearrangements only. Some clones are missing; in checked studies, unresolved V genes explain under half, and the rest has no known cause. In all, the sample holds 200,000 to 250,000 clones, and 80% to 90% of those were seen once. The ten largest clones add up to around 8.8% of the sample. The sample taken for sequencing was PBMCs or T cells enriched from blood (not recorded which). The receptor source for this set is a middle-aged man who had recovered from COVID-19.

The genes are TRBV5-4 and TRBJ2-3; 10 nucleotides match TRBD1. The germline V gene encodes CDR1 SGHNT and CDR2 YYREEE (reference sequence). This CDR3 contains 15 residues. J lost 5 bases, V lost 3 bases, and 6 bases had no gene match. The CDR3: CASSSPGQGIDTQYF. CDR3 nucleotides: TGTGCCAGCAGCTCTCCGGGACAGGGGATAGATACGCAGTATTTT.

The rearrangement joins TRBV5-6 to TRBJ1-2; 10 nucleotides agree with TRBD1. The CDR3 covers 15 residues. V gave up 4 bases and J gave up 10 bases; unmatched junction bases: 13. The germline V gene encodes CDR1 SGHDT and CDR2 YYEEEE. This chain's CDR3 is CASSAVEPGQGTYTF. The CDR3 DNA is TGTGCCAGCAGCGCAGTTGAGCCGGGACAGGGGACCTACACCTTC. Full variable domain (rest looked up from reference TRBV5-6 and TRBJ1-2): DAGVTQSPTHLIKTRGQQVTLRCSPKSGHDTVSWYQQALGQGPQFIFQYYEEEERQRGNFPDRFSGHQFPNYSSELNVNALLLGDSALYLCASSAVEPGQGTYTFGSGTRLTVV.

The genes are TRBV19 and TRBJ2-6; D is possibly TRBD1 (5 bases). V was clipped by 5 bases and J by 1 base, with 12 bases between them. The CDR3 is 16 amino acids. Germline-derived CDR1 and CDR2 are LNHDA and SQIVND (reference sequence). The CDR3 DNA reads TGTGCCAGTAGTTTTTCAAGGGGTTCTGGGGCCAACGTCCTGACTTTC. It encodes CASSFSRGSGANVLTF.

The chain recombines TRBV19 with TRBJ2-1; 14 nucleotides line up with TRBD2. This CDR3 region has 19 residues. J lost 7 bases, V lost 5 bases, and 16 bases had no gene match. Germline V gene data show CDR1 as LNHDA and CDR2 as SQIVND (reference sequence). CDR3 amino acids: CASSFRMGTSGSLKNEQFF. In DNA form, the CDR3 reads TGTGCCAGTAGTTTCAGAATGGGGACTAGCGGGAGTCTTAAAAATGAGCAGTTCTTC.

The chain is built from TRBV12-5 and TRBJ1-2; 12 bases agree with TRBD1. Germline values: CDR1 LGHNT, CDR2 FRNRAP. This CDR3 spans 16 amino acids. V shed 1 base, J shed 8 bases, and the junction held 8 bases outside the gene matches. Written as DNA, the CDR3 is TGTGCTAGTGGTTTGGCCCCGGGACAGGGGGCTGGGGGCTACACCTTC. It encodes CASGLAPGQGAGGYTF.

The chain has TRBV3-1 (or the pseudogene TRBV3-2) and TRBJ2-2; D is undetermined. The germline V gene has CDR1 LGHDT and CDR2 YNNKEL (reference sequence). CDR3 length: 15 amino acids. The V end was cut by 4 bases, the J end by 1 base, with 10 bases between. CDR3 DNA: TGTGCCAGCAGCCGGGTAGCCTTGAACACCGGGGAGCTGTTTTTT. This codes for CASSRVALNTGELFF.

This chain links TRBV11-2 with TRBJ2-7; D call uncertain. CDR1 and CDR2 from the germline V gene are SGHAT and FQNNGV. The CDR3 has 16 amino acids. Trimming cost V 0 bases and J 5 bases, with 17 bases left between them. The DNA for the CDR3 is TGTGCCAGCAGCTTAGATGGTGGCCACCCCGAAAACGAGCAGTACTTC. This sequence encodes CASSLDGGHPENEQYF.

The chain combines TRBV9 with TRBJ2-1; maybe TRBD2 (6 bases). The CDR3 length is 16 residues. The ends were cut back, 0 bases at V and 4 bases at J, with 14 bases in the middle. Germline loops: CDR1 SGDLS, CDR2 YYNGEE. The DNA for the CDR3 is TGTGCCAGCAGCGTAGGGGCTAGCGACATTTACAATGAGCAGTTCTTC. This gives the protein CASSVGASDIYNEQFF.

This sequence joins TRBV18 and TRBJ2-7, with D possibly TRBD1 on 5 matching bases. CDR3 size: 13 residues. Trimming stripped 2 bases from V and 1 base from J, with 6 bases between. Germline values: CDR1 KGHSH, CDR2 LQKENI. The CDR3, as DNA: TGTGCCAGCTCACCAGGGGCTTCCTACGAGCAGTACTTC. This sequence encodes CASSPGASYEQYF.

This chain uses TRBV21-1 with TRBJ1-1. TRBV21-1 is annotated as a pseudogene. This CDR3 comprises 18 residues. Here the CDR3 DNA reads TGTGCCAGCAGCAAAAACGGGTATCGATTGGGGGGGGACACTGAAGCTTTCTTT. This translates into CASSKNGYRLGGDTEAFF.

The chain uses TRBV12-5 and TRBJ1-1, with TRBD1 as a possible D gene (6 bases). The ends were cut back, 6 bases at V and 1 base at J, with 15 bases in the middle. Per germline, CDR1 LGHNT and CDR2 FRNRAP. This CDR3 has 15 amino acids. CDR3 nucleotides: TGTGCTAGTGGCTCCGGACAGACCACGAACACTGAAGCTTTCTTT. Amino acids: CASGSGQTTNTEAFF.

CDR3 in DNA: TGTGCCTGGAGTCGGTCCGGGAGGCGGGACGAGCAGTACTTC. Encoded protein: CAWSRSGRRDEQYF. The chain has TRBV30 and TRBJ2-7, with 7 bases fitting TRBD2. V was pared by 2 bases and J by 5 bases, with 9 bases of the junction left unmatched. Germline V CDR1 and CDR2: GTSNPN, SVGIG (reference sequence). CDR3 size: 14 residues.

V and J are TRBV4-2 and TRBJ2-5; the D gene is possibly TRBD2 (6 bases). V dropped 6 bases and J dropped 5 bases, with 10 bases sitting between them. The CDR3 is 12 residues long. Germline values: CDR1 LGHNA, CDR2 YNFKEQ. The CDR3 is CASSPGRETQYF. The CDR3, as DNA: TGTGCCAGCAGTCCGGGGAGGGAGACCCAGTACTTC.

DNA for the CDR3: TGTGCCAGCAGCTTAGCCCGGCCAGGCACTTGGTATTTT. This sequence encodes CASSLARPGTWYF. V and J are TRBV7-2 and TRBJ2-3, with D uncertain. This CDR3 spans 13 amino acids. Germline values: CDR1 SGHTA, CDR2 FQGNSA. Trimming took 0 bases from V and 14 from J, leaving 15 bases between them.

This rearrangement joins TRBV19 to TRBJ1-1; D remains unclear. V shed 6 bases and J shed 4 bases, with 15 bases lying between them. CDR3 size: 14 residues. Germline V gene sequence: CDR1 LNHDA, CDR2 SQIVND (reference sequence). CDR3: CASRPGRLATEAFF. The CDR3 DNA reads as TGTGCCAGTAGGCCAGGTCGGCTGGCCACTGAAGCTTTCTTT.

Of note for this clone: The same CDR3 can be traced to other DNA sequences in this sample. The DNA for the CDR3 is TGTGCCAGCAGTTACTCTACAGCTAACTCTGGAAACACCATATATTTT. Amino acid sequence: CASSYSTANSGNTIYF. V usage is TRBV6-5 and J usage is TRBJ1-3, with D hard to call. With 0 bases removed from V and 0 bases from J, the gap between germline ends came to 9 bases. The length of the CDR3 is 16 residues. The germline V gene has CDR1 MNHEY and CDR2 SVGAGI.

This chain uses TRBV19 with TRBJ1-2, with a weak D call TRBD1 (5 bases). CDR1 and CDR2 (germline): LNHDA, SQIVND (reference sequence). The V end lost 3 bases, the J end lost 10 bases, and 39 bases lay between the germline ends. CDR3 length: 21 amino acids. The CDR3 sequence is CASSIAPNRGTRGLGQRVYTF. For the CDR3, the DNA is TGTGCCAGTAGTATCGCCCCGAACCGCGGGACCCGGGGCCTCGGTCAGCGTGTCTACACCTTC.

V gene TRBV9 combines with J gene TRBJ2-7; TRBD2 is a possible D gene (6 bases). This CDR3 spans 16 amino acids. V dropped 2 bases and J dropped 0 bases, with 15 bases sitting between them. Germline CDR1 SGDLS, CDR2 YYNGEE. The CDR3 region is CASSVDRDFPSYEQYF. In DNA, the CDR3 is TGTGCCAGCAGCGTGGACCGGGACTTCCCCTCCTACGAGCAGTACTTC.

This chain uses TRBV5-1 with TRBJ1-1; D call uncertain. V lost 0 bases and J 6 bases, leaving 9 bases between the germline ends. Germline V gene sequence: CDR1 SGHRS, CDR2 YFSETQ. This CDR3 spans 13 amino acids. The CDR3 is CASSLGGGAEAFF. The CDR3 DNA follows: TGCGCCAGCAGCTTGGGGGGAGGCGCTGAAGCTTTCTTT.

V is TRBV7-3 and J is TRBJ2-1; perhaps TRBD1 as D (6 bases). This CDR3 contains 14 residues. The germline V gene encodes CDR1 SGHTA and CDR2 FQGTGA. The V end lost 3 bases, the J end lost 4 bases, and 10 bases lay between the germline ends. This chain's CDR3 is CASSFGQLYNEQFF. CDR3 sequence (DNA): TGTGCCAGCAGCTTCGGACAGCTTTACAATGAGCAGTTCTTC.

This clone has just a few counts. CDR3 bases: TGCGCCAGCAGCCAAGATCCCCCAGGGTATAGCAATCAGCCCCAGCATTTT. Its translation: CASSQDPPGYSNQPQHF. The V and J genes are TRBV4-1 and TRBJ1-5, with D maybe TRBD1 (5 bases). The CDR3 is 17 residues long. The germline CDR1 and CDR2 sequences are MGHRA and YSYEKL. Trimming shortened V by 0 bases and J by 0 bases, and 12 bases separated the two germline ends.

V is TRBV10-2 and J is TRBJ2-7, with a tentative D call TRBD1 (5 bases). Trimming shortened V by 4 bases and J by 2 bases, and 12 bases separated the two germline ends. This CDR3 spans 14 amino acids. CDR1 and CDR2 (germline): WSHSY, SAAADI. The chain's CDR3 is CASSAARAAYEQYF. The CDR3 nucleotides are TGCGCCAGCAGTGCCGCCAGGGCCGCCTACGAGCAGTACTTC.

The chain combines TRBV25-1 with TRBJ1-2; tentative D call: TRBD1 (6 bases). CDR3 length equals 17 residues. Trimming stripped 0 bases from V and 3 bases from J, with 17 bases between. CDR1 is MGHDK, CDR2 SYGVNS, per germline. CDR3 bases: TGTGCCAGCAGTGAATATCACGCGGGGGGGCCCTACTATGGCTACACCTTC. This sequence encodes CASSEYHAGGPYYGYTF.

This sequence joins TRBV4-2 and TRBJ1-3, with D perhaps TRBD1 (6 bases). CDR1 is LGHNA and CDR2 is YNFKEQ in the germline V gene. Trimming shortened V by 1 base and J by 1 base, and 14 bases separated the two germline ends. The CDR3 is 17 residues long. CDR3 amino acids: CASSQALGQSSGNTIYF. CDR3 sequence (DNA): TGTGCCAGCAGCCAAGCCCTCGGACAGTCATCTGGAAACACCATATATTTT.

The V and J genes are TRBV27 and TRBJ2-1; 9 nucleotides match TRBD2. CDR3 length: 19 amino acids. Germline CDR1 and CDR2: MNHEY and SMNVEV (reference sequence). The ends lost 10 bases at V and 0 bases at J; junction bases unmatched: 19. Here the CDR3 DNA reads TGTGCCACCCTCGGGGGGTCCTTATATAGCGGGGGCTCCTACAATGAGCAGTTCTTC. This sequence encodes CATLGGSLYSGGSYNEQFF.

The CDR3 nucleotides are TGTGCCAGCAGCGCTCTCGAACAGGGCCCTGAAGCTTTCTTT. It yields the protein CASSALEQGPEAFF. The V and J genes are TRBV9 and TRBJ1-1; maybe TRBD1 (6 bases). Deletions cut 3 bases from V and 6 bases from J, with 15 bases between. Germline CDR1 reads SGDLS; CDR2 reads YYNGEE. The CDR3 totals 14 residues.